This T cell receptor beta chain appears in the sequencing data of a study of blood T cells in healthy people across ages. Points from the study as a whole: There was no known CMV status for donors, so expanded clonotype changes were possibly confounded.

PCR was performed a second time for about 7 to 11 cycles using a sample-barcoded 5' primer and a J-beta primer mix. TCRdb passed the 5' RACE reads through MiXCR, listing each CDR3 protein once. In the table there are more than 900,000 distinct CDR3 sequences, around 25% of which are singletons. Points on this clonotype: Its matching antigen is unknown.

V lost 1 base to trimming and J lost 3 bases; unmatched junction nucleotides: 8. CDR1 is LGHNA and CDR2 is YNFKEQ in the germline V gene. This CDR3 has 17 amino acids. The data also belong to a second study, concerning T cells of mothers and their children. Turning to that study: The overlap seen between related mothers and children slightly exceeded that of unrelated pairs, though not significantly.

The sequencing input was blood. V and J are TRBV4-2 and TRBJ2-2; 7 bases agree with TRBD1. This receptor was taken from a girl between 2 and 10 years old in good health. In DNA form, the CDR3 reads TGTGCCAGCAGCCAAGGCCGACAGGGATGGGACACCGGGGAGCTGTTTTTT. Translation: CASSQGRQGWDTGELFF.